The T cell receptor (beta chain) under discussion was sequenced for a study of blood T cell repertoires in COVID-19. Participant age was roughly 18 to 90 years, and participants resided in 24 US areas. Participant reports of clinical history set cohort assignment. Profiling relied on immunoSEQ multiplex PCR, and the TCRdb table lists in-frame clones only, not all of them. The sample includes around 190,000 clones, approximately 78% of them seen just once. This TCR derives from a middle-aged man who had recovered from COVID-19. The sequenced sample was PBMCs or T cells enriched from blood (not recorded which).

The CDR3 is CASSLAGTSDNEQFF. Here the CDR3 DNA reads TGTGCCAGCAGCTTAGCAGGGACTAGCGACAATGAGCAGTTCTTC. This rearrangement joins TRBV11-3 to TRBJ2-1; 10 bases map to TRBD2. J gave up 5 bases and V 1 base, and 2 bases lay outside the gene matches. Germline V lookup: CDR1 SGHNT, CDR2 YENEEA. The length of the CDR3 is 15 residues.